The 2 T cell receptor beta chains listed next were all sequenced from one sample in a study of T-cell reconstitution after alpha-beta-depleted transplantation in children. Preparation of the TCRbeta library was carried out with unique molecular identifiers. MiXCR, run by TCRdb on the PCR reads, gives a single entry per CDR3 protein. The sample includes more than 500,000 distinct CDR3 sequences, approximately 10% of them seen just once. The sequences come from PBMCs, mostly from graft donor cells, collected 180 days after TCRalphabeta/CD19-depleted stem cell transplant. The receptors shown here come from a female patient aged 2 to 10 who had a stem cell transplant for aplastic anemia, so the T cells may come from the graft donor.

This chain joins TRBV11-3 and TRBJ2-2; 10 nucleotides align to TRBD2. The CDR3 length is 15 residues. Germline V lookup: CDR1 SGHNT, CDR2 YENEEA. V trimming: 5 bases; J trimming: 7 bases; junction bases outside the gene matches: 7. The CDR3 DNA follows: TGTGCCAGCAGCATAGCGGGAGGCGCAGTCGGGGAGCTGTTTTTT. Its translation: CASSIAGGAVGELFF.

There are many counts of this clonotype. The chain recombines TRBV5-1 with TRBJ2-2; D ambiguous. Germline values: CDR1 SGHRS, CDR2 YFSETQ. Trimming took 1 base from V and 4 from J, leaving 5 bases between them. This CDR3 is 13 amino acids long. CDR3 DNA: TGCGCCAGCAGCTTGTTAACCACCGGGGAGCTGTTTTTT. It codes for CASSLLTTGELFF.